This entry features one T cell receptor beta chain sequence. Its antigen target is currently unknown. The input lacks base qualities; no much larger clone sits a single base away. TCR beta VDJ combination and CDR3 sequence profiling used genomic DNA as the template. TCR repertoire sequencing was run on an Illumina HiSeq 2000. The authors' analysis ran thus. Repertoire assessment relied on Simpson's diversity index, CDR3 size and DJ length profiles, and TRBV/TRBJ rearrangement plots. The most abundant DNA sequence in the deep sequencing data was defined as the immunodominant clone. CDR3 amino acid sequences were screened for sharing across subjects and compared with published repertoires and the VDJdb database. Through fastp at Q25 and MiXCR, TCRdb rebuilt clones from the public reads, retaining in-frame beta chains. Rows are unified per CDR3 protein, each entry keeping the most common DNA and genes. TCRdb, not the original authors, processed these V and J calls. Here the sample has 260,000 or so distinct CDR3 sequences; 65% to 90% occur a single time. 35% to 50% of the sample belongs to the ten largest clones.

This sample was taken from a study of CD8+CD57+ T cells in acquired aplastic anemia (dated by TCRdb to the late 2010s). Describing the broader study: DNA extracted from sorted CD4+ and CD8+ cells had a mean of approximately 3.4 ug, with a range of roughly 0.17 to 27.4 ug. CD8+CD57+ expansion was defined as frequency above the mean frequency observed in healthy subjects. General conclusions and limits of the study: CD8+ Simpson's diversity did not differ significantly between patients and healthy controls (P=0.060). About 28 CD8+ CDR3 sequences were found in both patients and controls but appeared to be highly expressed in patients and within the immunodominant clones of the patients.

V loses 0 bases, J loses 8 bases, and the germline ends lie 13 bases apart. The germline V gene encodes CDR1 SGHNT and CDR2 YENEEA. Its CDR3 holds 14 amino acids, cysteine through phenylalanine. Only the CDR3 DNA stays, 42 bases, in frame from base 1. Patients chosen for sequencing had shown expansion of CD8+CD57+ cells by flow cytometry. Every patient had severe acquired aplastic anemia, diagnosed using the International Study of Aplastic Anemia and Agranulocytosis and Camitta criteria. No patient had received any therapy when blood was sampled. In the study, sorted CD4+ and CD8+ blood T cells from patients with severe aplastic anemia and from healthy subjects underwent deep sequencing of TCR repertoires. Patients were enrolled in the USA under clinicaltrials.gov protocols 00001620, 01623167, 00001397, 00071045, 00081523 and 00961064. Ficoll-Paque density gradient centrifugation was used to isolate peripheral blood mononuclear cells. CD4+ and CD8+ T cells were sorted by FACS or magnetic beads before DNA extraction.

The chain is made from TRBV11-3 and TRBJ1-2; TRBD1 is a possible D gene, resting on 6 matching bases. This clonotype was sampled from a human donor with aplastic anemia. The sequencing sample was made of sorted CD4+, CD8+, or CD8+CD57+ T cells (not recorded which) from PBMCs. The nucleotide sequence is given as TGTGCCAGCAGCTTAGAGCTGACAGGTCAGGGCTACACCTTC. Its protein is CASSLELTGQGYTF.